Shown below are 16 T cell receptor beta chains from a single sample sequenced in a study of T cells expressing NK-cell markers. With the 5' RACE reads reprocessed, TCRdb shows one record per CDR3 protein and no DNA. The table lists some 460,000 distinct CDR3 sequences. The sample was blood T cells: a sorted CD56 or NKG2C T cell subset, CD4+ or CD8+ T cells, or bulk PBMC T cells (not recorded which). The receptors shown here come from a woman in her forties or fifties in good health.

The chain recombines TRBV3-1 with TRBJ2-1; checking the TCRdb D call of TRBD2 is not possible without DNA. There are 15 residues in the CDR3. The germline V gene has CDR1 LGHDT and CDR2 YNNKEL (reference sequence). CDR3 in amino acids: CASSQTSGSYNEQFF.

The chain uses TRBV27 and TRBJ2-3; the TCRdb call, TRBD2, lacks DNA for checking. Germline V gene lookup returns CDR1 MNHEY and CDR2 SMNVEV (reference sequence). This CDR3 is built from 15 residues. The CDR3 spells CASSLYGLAGDTQYF.

V gene TRBV14 combines with J gene TRBJ2-7; TCRdb lists TRBD2, though no DNA is available to test this call. Germline CDR1 and CDR2: SGHDN and FVKESK. The CDR3 is 16 amino acids. This CDR3 is CASSQARGRPVSEQYF. The full variable domain, rest sourced from reference TRBV14 and TRBJ2-7, is EAGVTQFPSHSVIEKGQTVTLRCDPISGHDNLYWYRRVMGKEIKFLLHFVKESKQDESGMPNNRFLAERTGGTYSTLKVQPAELEDSGVYFCASSQARGRPVSEQYFGPGTRLTVT.

The chain is built from TRBV5-1 and TRBJ2-2. CDR1 and CDR2 (germline): SGHRS, YFSETQ. The CDR3 has 14 amino acids. The CDR3 loop is CASSRQGSTGELFF.

This chain links TRBV15 with TRBJ2-3; lacking DNA, the TRBD2 call made by TCRdb goes unchecked. This CDR3 spans 16 amino acids. Looked up from germline, CDR1 is LNHNV and CDR2 is YYDKDF (reference sequence). CDR3 sequence: CATSRDGGTSLDTQYF.

The chain recombines TRBV27 with TRBJ2-5; TCRdb indicates TRBD1, and absent DNA this call remains unverified. Germline assignment: CDR1 MNHEY and CDR2 SMNVEV (reference sequence). This CDR3 spans 15 amino acids. This chain's CDR3 is CASSLQGPTGETQYF.

The chain is built from TRBV11-2 and TRBJ2-2; TCRdb's assignment of TRBD2 cannot be checked, as there is no DNA. The CDR3 spans 18 residues. The V gene's germline CDR1 is SGHAT and CDR2 FQNNGV. The CDR3 protein is CATMTSPSYPVITGELFF.

The chain carries TRBV7-9 and TRBJ2-4; TCRdb selects TRBD1, and the lack of DNA leaves this call unchecked. Germline V gene lookup returns CDR1 SEHNR and CDR2 FQNEAQ (reference sequence). This CDR3 spans 14 amino acids. The CDR3 region is CASSPSRGQNIQYF.

The chain links TRBV3-1 to TRBJ2-1; TCRdb names TRBD1, which stays unverified in the absence of DNA. Germline V gives CDR1 LGHDT, CDR2 YNNKEL (reference sequence). This CDR3 has 13 residues. The CDR3 is CASSQTQGHEQFF.

The V call is TRBV5-1, the J call TRBJ2-5. Germline lookup yields CDR1 SGHRS and CDR2 YFSETQ. The length of the CDR3 is 13 residues. The CDR3 sequence is CASQLTAQETQYF.

V is TRBV3-1 and J is TRBJ2-3; checking the TCRdb D call of TRBD1 is not possible without DNA. Germline V gene data show CDR1 as LGHDT and CDR2 as YNNKEL (reference sequence). The CDR3 sequence is 16 residues long. Here the CDR3 reads CASSQSSGAALDTQYF.

The chain joins TRBV4-2 to TRBJ2-3; without DNA, the TCRdb call of TRBD2 cannot be checked. CDR1 and CDR2 from the germline V gene are LGHNA and YNFKEQ. CDR3 length: 20 amino acids. CDR3 sequence reads: CASSQDIIGLAGGVIDTQYF.

This chain uses TRBV10-1 with TRBJ2-1; TCRdb proposes TRBD1, but this gene call is untestable without DNA. The CDR3 spans 15 residues. Germline V gene data show CDR1 as WNHNN and CDR2 as SYGVQD (reference sequence). Here the CDR3 reads CASSGGTTRVNEQFF.

The chain has TRBV2 and TRBJ2-7; the TCRdb D gene call, TRBD2, has no DNA to confirm it. Germline CDR1 and CDR2: SNHLY and FYNNEI. This CDR3 region has 13 residues. CDR3 protein: CASSFGREGEQYF. Full variable domain (rest looked up from reference TRBV2 and TRBJ2-7): EPEVTQTPSHQVTQMGQEVILRCVPISNHLYFYWYRQILGQKVEFLVSFYNNEISEKSEIFDDQFSVERPDGSNFTLKIRSTKLEDSAMYFCASSFGREGEQYFGPGTRLTVT.

CDR3 region: CASSDRVGYTF. The chain employs TRBV12-3 or TRBV12-4 and TRBJ1-2; there is no DNA to check the TCRdb D call of TRBD1. This CDR3 contains 11 residues.

The rearrangement joins TRBV5-1 to TRBJ1-2; the D call from TCRdb, TRBD1, cannot be confirmed without DNA. The length of the CDR3 is 15 residues. Germline values: CDR1 SGHRS, CDR2 YFSETQ. This chain's CDR3 is CASSFLEGVNYGYTF.